The 21 T cell receptor beta chains reported below all come from one sample, sequenced in a study of blood T cell repertoires in COVID-19. The assay was immunoSEQ multiplex PCR, and TCRdb's table has in-frame clones only and misses some. Among 90,000 to 130,000 clones listed, approximately 80% were seen once. The sample taken for sequencing was peripheral blood. Source of these receptors: a woman aged 60 to 75 with acute or convalescent COVID-19.

This chain connects TRBV5-1 to TRBJ1-1; D perhaps matches TRBD1 (6 bases). V dropped 1 base and J dropped 1 base, with 8 bases sitting between them. Germline V lookup: CDR1 SGHRS, CDR2 YFSETQ. The CDR3 has 14 amino acids. The DNA of the CDR3 is TGCGCCAGCAGCTTGCCGACAGGGAACACTGAAGCTTTCTTT. It codes for CASSLPTGNTEAFF.

This clone has more than one count but fewer than ten. The chain joins TRBV15 to TRBJ1-1; TRBD1 is a possible D gene (6 bases). The V gene's germline CDR1 is LNHNV and CDR2 YYDKDF (reference sequence). CDR3 length: 15 amino acids. Trimming shortened V by 1 base and J by 3 bases, and 12 bases separated the two germline ends. Written as DNA, the CDR3 is TGTGCCACCAGCAGAGCCGAGGGGGGGGACACTGAAGCTTTCTTT. Amino acids: CATSRAEGGDTEAFF.

V usage is TRBV5-4 and J usage is TRBJ2-1, with TRBD2 identical over 8 bases. V shed 4 bases, J shed 7 bases, and the junction held 13 bases outside the gene matches. The CDR3 extends over 16 amino acids. The germline CDR1 and CDR2 sequences are SGHNT and YYREEE (reference sequence). CDR3 in amino acids: CASSPSGGGKKNEQFF. For the CDR3, the DNA is TGTGCCAGCAGCCCGTCCGGCGGGGGGAAGAAAAATGAGCAGTTCTTC. The variable domain in full, with the rest retrieved from reference TRBV5-4 and TRBJ2-1, is ETGVTQSPTHLIKTRGQQVTLRCSSQSGHNTVSWYQQALGQGPQFIFQYYREEENGRGNFPPRFSGLQFPNYSSELNVNALELDDSALYLCASSPSGGGKKNEQFFGPGTRLTVL.

V is TRBV24-1 and J is TRBJ1-5; TRBD1 matches 7 bases. The CDR3 runs to 14 residues. The junction had 7 bases not matched to a gene; V was cut back by 12 bases and J by 0 bases. Germline values: CDR1 KGHDR, CDR2 SFDVKD. The CDR3 DNA follows: TGTGCCGTGACAGGGAATTATAGCAATCAGCCCCAGCATTTT. It yields the protein CAVTGNYSNQPQHF.

V usage is TRBV19 and J usage is TRBJ2-3, with 12 bases aligning to TRBD2. The CDR3 is 15 residues long. The J segment lost 3 bases and the V segment lost 5 bases, leaving 3 bases of the junction unmatched. Germline V gene lookup returns CDR1 LNHDA and CDR2 SQIVND (reference sequence). The CDR3 nucleotides read TGTGCCAGTAGTGTACTAGCGGGGGGTACAGATACGCAGTATTTT. It codes for CASSVLAGGTDTQYF.

The chain employs TRBV6-5 and TRBJ2-7; TRBD2 aligns across 10 bases. J was trimmed by 3 bases and V by 0 bases; bases with no gene match: 2. Germline V gene data show CDR1 as MNHEY and CDR2 as SVGAGI. The CDR3 extends over 15 amino acids. CDR3 DNA sequence: TGTGCCAGCAGTTACTCCAGCGGGGGGGTCTACGAGCAGTACTTC. Its protein is CASSYSSGGVYEQYF.

This chain uses TRBV10-3 with TRBJ1-2; tentatively, D is TRBD1 (6 bases). There are 18 residues in the CDR3. CDR1 is ENHRY and CDR2 is SYGVKD in the germline V gene. V was trimmed by 4 bases and J by 6 bases, leaving 27 bases between them. The CDR3 nucleotides read TGTGCCATCAGTGGGCCCGCCGGGACATTCAGGCCGGGCGATGGCTACACCTTC. It encodes CAISGPAGTFRPGDGYTF.

This chain uses TRBV2 with TRBJ1-2; D not resolved. V dropped 5 bases and J dropped 4 bases, with 5 bases sitting between them. The CDR3 loop spans 11 amino acids. Germline V gives CDR1 SNHLY, CDR2 FYNNEI. The CDR3 region has the DNA TGTGCCAGCAGTTTCTCCTATGGCTACACCTTC. Translation gives CASSFSYGYTF.

The chain joins TRBV5-5 to TRBJ2-1; 8 positions match TRBD1. The germline V gene has CDR1 SGHKS and CDR2 YYEKEE (reference sequence). This CDR3 region has 14 residues. Unmatched junction bases numbered 5, after V lost 4 bases and J lost 5 bases. CDR3 in DNA: TGTGCCAGCAGCCGGGGACAGGCAAACAATGAGCAGTTCTTC. Its protein product is CASSRGQANNEQFF.

This clone came up once. Here the CDR3 reads CASRETWNEQFF. The DNA for the CDR3 is TGTGCCAGCAGGGAAACATGGAATGAGCAGTTCTTC. The rearrangement joins TRBV2 to TRBJ2-1; D call uncertain. The CDR3 has 12 residues. V was shortened by 6 bases and J by 7 bases, with 10 bases between the two germline ends. Germline-derived CDR1 and CDR2 are SNHLY and FYNNEI.

Here the CDR3 reads CAISEFGEAEAFF. CDR3 coding DNA: TGTGCCATCAGTGAGTTTGGTGAGGCCGAAGCTTTCTTT. V gene TRBV10-3 combines with J gene TRBJ1-1; no clear D. From germline, CDR1 is ENHRY and CDR2 SYGVKD. This CDR3 has 13 residues. V was cut by 1 base and J by 8 bases, with 11 bases left in between.

This sequence joins TRBV18 and TRBJ1-6, with 7 bases that match TRBD1. With 2 bases clipped from V and 6 bases from J, the junction kept 4 bases outside the gene matches. CDR1 KGHSH and CDR2 LQKENI come from the germline V gene. The CDR3 is made up of 15 amino acids. Here the CDR3 DNA reads TGTGCCAGCTCACCAGGCACAGGGGTTAATTCACCCCTCCACTTT. Translation gives CASSPGTGVNSPLHF. The whole variable domain, filled in from reference TRBV18 and TRBJ1-6, reads NAGVMQNPRHLVRRRGQEARLRCSPMKGHSHVYWYRQLPEEGLKFMVYLQKENIIDESGMPKERFSAEFPKEGPSILRIQQVVRGDSAAYFCASSPGTGVNSPLHFGNGTRLTVT.

The chain links TRBV6-2 or TRBV6-3 to TRBJ2-7, with 11 bases lining up with TRBD1. Trimming cost V 6 bases and J 4 bases; bases outside gene matches: 14. Germline V gene lookup returns CDR1 MNHEY and CDR2 SVGEGT. The CDR3 is made up of 17 amino acids. CDR3 protein: CASSPAGQGDLVYEQYF. The CDR3 coding sequence is TGTGCCAGCAGCCCTGCGGGACAGGGGGACTTGGTTTACGAGCAGTACTTC.

This clone appeared a few times. J is TRBJ1-2 and V is TRBV5-6; 7 bases agree with TRBD1. CDR3 length: 13 amino acids. Trimming removed 1 base from V and 4 bases from J; junction bases left unmatched: 1. Per the germline V gene, CDR1 is SGHDT and CDR2 is YYEEEE. CDR3 coding DNA: TGTGCCAGCAGCTTGACAGGGGTCTATGGCTACACCTTC. It encodes CASSLTGVYGYTF.

This sequence joins TRBV5-1 and TRBJ1-1; the match to TRBD1 covers 8 bases. Germline V gives CDR1 SGHRS, CDR2 YFSETQ. With V trimmed by 6 bases and J by 0 bases, 7 bases remained unmatched. The length of the CDR3 is 15 residues. CDR3 bases: TGCGCCAGCACCCCCACAGGGGGTCTGAACACTGAAGCTTTCTTT. Its protein product is CASTPTGGLNTEAFF.

Many counts were recorded for this clone. V and J are TRBV28 and TRBJ1-2, with D perhaps matching TRBD1 (5 bases). The CDR3 totals 12 residues. Trimming removed 8 bases from V and 4 bases from J, with 11 bases in between. Germline assignment: CDR1 MDHEN and CDR2 SYDVKM. CDR3 in DNA: TGTGCCAGCGCGCAGGGCCTCTATGGCTACACCTTC. Encoded protein: CASAQGLYGYTF.

The CDR3 DNA follows: TGTGCCAGCAGTTACGCCTGGGGCAAAGAGACCCAGTACTTC. Protein: CASSYAWGKETQYF. The chain combines TRBV6-5 with TRBJ2-5, with a weak D call TRBD1 (5 bases). This CDR3 contains 14 residues. In germline, CDR1 is MNHEY, CDR2 SVGAGI. The ends were cut back, 2 bases at V and 3 bases at J, with 10 bases in the middle.

The chain is built from TRBV7-2 and TRBJ1-2; TRBD1 matches 8 bases. Trimming removed 3 bases from V and 8 bases from J; junction bases left unmatched: 5. CDR1 and CDR2 (germline): SGHTA, FQGNSA. The CDR3 runs 13 residues. The CDR3 sequence is CASSLARGRGYTF. For the CDR3, the DNA is TGTGCCAGCAGCTTGGCCAGGGGGCGAGGCTACACCTTC.

The chain joins TRBV30 to TRBJ2-5; D possibly uses TRBD1 or TRBD2 (5 bases each). V lost 5 bases to trimming and J lost 5 bases, with 9 bases between them. This CDR3 is built from 11 residues. Germline V CDR1 and CDR2: GTSNPN, SVGIG (reference sequence). CDR3 nucleotide sequence: TGTGCCTGGGAGGGGATGGAGACCCAGTACTTC. This codes for CAWEGMETQYF.

The chain carries TRBV28 and TRBJ1-4; a possible D gene is TRBD1 (5 bases). The germline V and J ends were trimmed by 5 bases and 5 bases, with 15 bases remaining between them. The CDR3 has 15 amino acids. Germline lookup yields CDR1 MDHEN and CDR2 SYDVKM. CDR3 nucleotides: TGTGCCAGCAGTCCCCAGGGTTTTTGGAATGAAAAACTGTTTTTT. Translation: CASSPQGFWNEKLFF.

The chain uses TRBV4-1 and TRBJ2-3; 8 nucleotides align to TRBD1. J gave up 0 bases and V 3 bases, and 2 bases lay outside the gene matches. Germline V lookup: CDR1 MGHRA, CDR2 YSYEKL. The CDR3 totals 15 residues. The CDR3 nucleotides are TGCGCCAGCAGCCATTGGACAGGGAGCACAGATACGCAGTATTTT. Translating it yields CASSHWTGSTDTQYF.